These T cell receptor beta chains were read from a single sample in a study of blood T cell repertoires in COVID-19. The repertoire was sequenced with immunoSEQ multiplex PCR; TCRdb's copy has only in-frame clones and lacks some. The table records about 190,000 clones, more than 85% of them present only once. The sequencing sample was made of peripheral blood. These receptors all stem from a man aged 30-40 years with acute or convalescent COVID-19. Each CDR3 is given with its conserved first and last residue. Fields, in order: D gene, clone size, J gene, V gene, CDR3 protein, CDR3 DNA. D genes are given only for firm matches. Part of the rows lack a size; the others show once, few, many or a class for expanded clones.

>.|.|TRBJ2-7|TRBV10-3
CAIRSVGGGAEQYF
TGTGCCATCAGATCCGTGGGGGGAGGAGCCGAGCAGTACTTC
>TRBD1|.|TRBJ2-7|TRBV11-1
CASSRTGGQGTYEQYF
TGTGCCAGCAGCCGGACGGGGGGACAGGGAACCTACGAGCAGTACTTC
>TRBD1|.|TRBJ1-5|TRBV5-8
CASRVARGASQPQHF
TGTGCCAGCAGAGTCGCCAGGGGGGCCTCACAGCCCCAGCATTTT
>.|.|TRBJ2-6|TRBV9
CASSVGGGASGANVLTF
TGTGCCAGCAGCGTAGGTGGGGGGGCCTCTGGGGCCAACGTCCTGACTTTC
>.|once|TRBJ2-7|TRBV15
CATSREGAPSYEQYF
TGTGCCACCAGCAGGGAGGGGGCTCCCTCCTACGAGCAGTACTTC
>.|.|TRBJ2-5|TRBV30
CAWGQNQETQYF
TGTGCCTGGGGACAGAACCAAGAGACCCAGTACTTC
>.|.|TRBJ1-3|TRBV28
CASSSGVSGNTIYF
TGTGCCAGCAGCTCAGGGGTTTCGGGAAACACCATATATTTT
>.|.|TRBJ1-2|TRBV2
CASSRQNYGYTF
TGTGCCAGCAGTCGACAGAACTATGGCTACACCTTC
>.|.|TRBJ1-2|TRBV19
CASSKDRSWYTF
TGTGCCAGTAGCAAGGACAGAAGTTGGTACACCTTC
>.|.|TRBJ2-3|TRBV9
CASSKGADTDTQYF
TGTGCCAGCAGCAAAGGGGCAGACACAGATACGCAGTATTTT
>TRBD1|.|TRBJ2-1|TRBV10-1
CASTKSGQGFFHNEQFF
TGCGCCAGCACCAAGAGCGGACAGGGTTTTTTCCACAATGAGCAGTTCTTC
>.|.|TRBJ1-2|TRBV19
CASSPYGVVGYGYTF
TGTGCCAGTAGTCCCTACGGGGTGGTAGGATATGGCTACACCTTC
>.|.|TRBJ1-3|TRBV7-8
CASSLAAGEPGNTIYF
TGTGCCAGCAGCTTAGCCGCAGGGGAACCTGGAAACACCATATATTTT
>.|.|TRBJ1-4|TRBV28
CASSVGSVNEKLFF
TGTGCCAGCAGCGTCGGCAGCGTTAATGAAAAACTGTTTTTT
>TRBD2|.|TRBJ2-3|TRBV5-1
CASSPGLYLTDTQYF
TGCGCCAGCAGCCCGGGACTATACCTCACAGATACGCAGTATTTT
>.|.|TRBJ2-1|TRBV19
CASRDHSEQFF
TGTGCCAGTCGCGACCACAGCGAGCAGTTCTTC
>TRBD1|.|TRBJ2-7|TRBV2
CASSPGQGSSYEQYF
TGTGCCAGCAGCCCGGGACAGGGGAGCTCCTACGAGCAGTACTTC
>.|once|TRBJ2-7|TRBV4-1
CASSSGYEQYF
TGCGCCAGCAGCTCCGGGTACGAGCAGTACTTC
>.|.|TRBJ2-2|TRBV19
CASSNSGLNTGELFF
TGTGCCAGTAGTAACTCCGGTTTGAACACCGGGGAGCTGTTTTTT
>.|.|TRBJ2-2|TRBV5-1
CASSTGWTPNTGELFF
TGCGCCAGCAGCACAGGATGGACACCGAACACCGGGGAGCTGTTTTTT
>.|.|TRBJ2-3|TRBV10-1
CASSDLFDTQYF
TGCGCCAGCAGTGACCTATTTGATACGCAGTATTTT
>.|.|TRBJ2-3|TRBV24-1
CATSRDTDTQYF
TGTGCCACCAGCCGAGACACAGATACGCAGTATTTT
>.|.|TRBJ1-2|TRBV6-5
CASKGGGYTF
TGTGCCAGCAAGGGAGGTGGCTACACCTTC
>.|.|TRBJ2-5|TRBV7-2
CASSLWAAGQETQYF
TGTGCCAGCAGCTTATGGGCGGCGGGACAAGAGACCCAGTACTTC